These T cell receptor beta chains were read from a single sample in a study of T cell responses to AZD1222 COVID-19 vaccine. The protocol was immunoSEQ multiplex PCR, while the TCRdb copy is restricted to in-frame clones and leaves out a portion. The sample includes about 56,000 clones, roughly 85% of them seen just once. The sequenced sample was peripheral blood, obtained on day 0 of AZD1222 vaccination. The receptors derive from an adult in good health. Both conserved end residues are part of each CDR3. D genes are given only for firm matches. The size field is filled for only some rows; it gives once, few, many or a size class.

D | J | V | size | DNA | CDR3
NA | TRBJ1-6 | TRBV27 | NA | TGTGCCAGCAGTTTACAGAGCCATAATTCACCCCTCCACTTT | CASSLQSHNSPLHF
NA | TRBJ2-7 | TRBV27 | NA | TGTGCCAGCAGTTTTGGTAGAGACGAGCAGTACTTC | CASSFGRDEQYF
TRBD1 | TRBJ2-3 | TRBV24-1 | NA | TGTGCCACCAGTGAACCGGGACAGGGGGCGCAGGGTCCCTACACAGATACGCAGTATTTT | CATSEPGQGAQGPYTDTQYF
NA | TRBJ2-1 | TRBV19 | NA | TGTGCCAGTAGTATAGTAAGGGGGAGTGAGCAGTTCTTC | CASSIVRGSEQFF
TRBD1 | TRBJ1-1 | TRBV2 | NA | TGTGCCAGCAGTGTAGACAGGGTTAACACTGAAGCTTTCTTT | CASSVDRVNTEAFF
TRBD2 | TRBJ2-1 | TRBV9 | NA | TGTGCCAGCAGCGTAGCGGGGGGGCGTTGGAATGAGCAGTTCTTC | CASSVAGGRWNEQFF
TRBD1 | TRBJ1-5 | TRBV28 | NA | TGTGCCAGCAGTGCCTCAGGGGGGGGCGGATATAATAGCAATCAGCCCCAGCATTTT | CASSASGGGGYNSNQPQHF
NA | TRBJ2-1 | TRBV15 | NA | TGTGCCACCAGCAGAGAAATCGGGGAATACAATGAGCAGTTCTTC | CATSREIGEYNEQFF
NA | TRBJ1-4 | TRBV6-6 | NA | TGTGCCAGCAGTTACCCAGTGCTTGGGAATGAAAAACTGTTTTTT | CASSYPVLGNEKLFF
TRBD2 | TRBJ2-3 | TRBV24-1 | NA | TGTGCCACCAGTGATTTGACTAGCGGGGAGTTCACAGATACGCAGTATTTT | CATSDLTSGEFTDTQYF
TRBD2 | TRBJ2-5 | TRBV14 | NA | TGTGCCAGCAGCCCGCCTTACATACAACTAGCGGGGGAAGAGACCCAGTACTTC | CASSPPYIQLAGEETQYF
NA | TRBJ2-7 | TRBV28 | once | TGTGCCAGCAGAGATTCCTACGAGCAGTACTTC | CASRDSYEQYF
NA | TRBJ1-6 | TRBV19 | few | TGTGCCAGTGGACTCCAGCCCGGGTCACCCCTCCACTTT | CASGLQPGSPLHF
NA | TRBJ1-5 | TRBV30 | NA | TGTGCCTGGAGAAAAGCTGGCAATCAGCCCCAGCATTTT | CAWRKAGNQPQHF
NA | TRBJ2-1 | TRBV3-1/TRBV3-2 | NA | TGTGCCAGCAGCCAAGAGTATCAGGGTTTAGGAAATGAGCAGTTCTTC | CASSQEYQGLGNEQFF
TRBD1 | TRBJ2-7 | TRBV6-1 | NA | TGTGCCAGCAGTGAATTACTGGGACAGCTCTACGAGCAGTACTTC | CASSELLGQLYEQYF
TRBD2 | TRBJ2-7 | TRBV7-2 | NA | TGTGCCAGCAGCTTAGTGGCCGGGGGGGGGCTTAATTACGAGCAGTACTTC | CASSLVAGGGLNYEQYF
NA | TRBJ1-5 | TRBV24-1 | NA | TGTGCCACCAGTGATGCCCATCAGCCCCAGCATTTT | CATSDAHQPQHF
TRBD1 | TRBJ2-7 | TRBV7-9 | NA | TGTGCCAGCAGCCCCCGGGACAGGGAATTCGACGAGCAGTACTTC | CASSPRDREFDEQYF
NA | TRBJ1-1 | TRBV7-8 | NA | TGTGCCAGCAGCTTAACACGGAAGAACACTGAAGCTTTCTTT | CASSLTRKNTEAFF
TRBD1 | TRBJ2-7 | TRBV9 | few | TGTGCCAGCAGCGTTGGACAGGGGGATAGTTACGAGCAGTACTTC | CASSVGQGDSYEQYF
NA | TRBJ2-3 | TRBV6-6 | NA | TGTGCCAGCAGTTTAGCAATGGATACGCAGTATTTT | CASSLAMDTQYF
NA | TRBJ1-6 | TRBV20-1 | NA | TGCAGTGCTAGTGGGGACTATAATTCACCCCTCCACTTT | CSASGDYNSPLHF
TRBD1 | TRBJ1-1 | TRBV7-8 | NA | TGTGCCAGCAGCTTAGGCCGGCAGGGGGTTAATGAAGCTTTCTTT | CASSLGRQGVNEAFF
NA | TRBJ2-1 | TRBV18 | NA | TGTGCCAGCTCGACGAGCACGTTGGGGTACAATGAGCAGTTCTTC | CASSTSTLGYNEQFF
TRBD1 | TRBJ1-2 | TRBV7-2 | NA | TGTGCCAGCAGCTCTATGAGGACAGGGTTCTATGGCTACACCTTC | CASSSMRTGFYGYTF
NA | TRBJ1-1 | TRBV11-2 | few | TGTGCCAGCAGCTTAGTTTACAACACTGAAGCTTTCTTT | CASSLVYNTEAFF
NA | TRBJ1-1 | TRBV6-5 | NA | TGTGCCAGCCACCGGGACGTCACTGAAGCTTTCTTT | CASHRDVTEAFF
NA | TRBJ1-5 | TRBV6-1 | NA | TGTGCCAGCAGTGAAGCGGGGGGGAGTTATCAGCCCCAGCATTTT | CASSEAGGSYQPQHF
TRBD1 | TRBJ2-1 | TRBV19 | once | TGTGCCAGTAGTACCGGGACAGGGGATTTCTTC | CASSTGTGDFF
TRBD1 | TRBJ2-7 | TRBV2 | NA | TGTGCCAGCAGTGAGGGTGGACAGGGGTGGTACGAGCAGTACTTC | CASSEGGQGWYEQYF
TRBD2 | TRBJ2-3 | TRBV23-1 | NA | TGCGCCAGCAGTCCGAGGGGGACTAGCGGATGCACAGATACGCAGTATTTT | CASSPRGTSGCTDTQYF
TRBD2 | TRBJ2-1 | TRBV7-7 | NA | TGTGCTAGCAGCTTAGGGGCGGGGGGGCTCGATGAGCAGTTCTTC | CASSLGAGGLDEQFF
NA | TRBJ2-2 | TRBV5-5 | NA | TGTGCCAGCAGCTTCCTCGCCGGGACAACCGGGGAGCTGTTTTTT | CASSFLAGTTGELFF
TRBD1 | TRBJ1-6 | TRBV4-2 | NA | TGTGCCAGCAGCCCTAATCCGGGACAGCCCAATTCACCCCTCCACTTT | CASSPNPGQPNSPLHF
TRBD2 | TRBJ2-1 | TRBV9 | NA | TGTGCCAGCAGCGAAGCTAGCGGGGGGATTTATGAGCAGTTCTTC | CASSEASGGIYEQFF
NA | TRBJ2-1 | TRBV28 | once | TGTGCCAGCAGTTTAAGGGGCTATGGCTCCTACAATGAGCAGTTCTTC | CASSLRGYGSYNEQFF
NA | TRBJ2-5 | TRBV10-1 | few | TGCGCCAGCAGTGGAACAAGAAGAGAGACCCAGTACTTC | CASSGTRRETQYF
NA | TRBJ1-1 | TRBV20-1 | NA | TGCAGTGCTAGTCGGGGGAGATGGGCTGAAGCTTTCTTT | CSASRGRWAEAFF
NA | TRBJ1-1 | TRBV30 | NA | TGTGCCTGGAGTGTTGTGACACAGGGAGCTTTCTTT | CAWSVVTQGAFF
TRBD1 | TRBJ1-2 | TRBV14 | NA | TGTGCCAGCAGCCATCCGAAGGGCAGGGGGGCATCTTCTAACTATGGCTACACCTTC | CASSHPKGRGASSNYGYTF
NA | TRBJ2-2 | TRBV10-2 | NA | TGCGCCATGGGTACTACAGGGACCGCGAACACCGGGGAGCTGTTTTTT | CAMGTTGTANTGELFF
NA | TRBJ2-1 | TRBV30 | NA | TGTGCCTGGAGTAGGACAGCCGGCCTGACAATCGAGCAGTTCTTC | CAWSRTAGLTIEQFF
NA | TRBJ1-1 | TRBV19 | NA | TGTGCCAGTAGTATAGCCAGGGCAGGGGCGTACACTGAAGCTTTCTTT | CASSIARAGAYTEAFF
NA | TRBJ1-2 | TRBV4-2 | NA | TGTGCCAGCAGCCTTTCGACCCTCGGGACACAAAGGGCCTATGGCTACACCTTC | CASSLSTLGTQRAYGYTF